This TCR beta chain was sequenced for a study of blood T cells in healthy people across ages. Caucasian, healthy and from Russia, the donors were aged between 6 and 90. PBMCs were isolated at a quantity of at least 6.5 million per sample. A second PCR, run for about 6 to 11 cycles, used a sample-barcoded 5' primer plus a J-beta primer mix. Every cDNA was tagged by a template-switch adaptor with 12 random nucleotides. MiXCR was run by TCRdb on the 5' RACE reads, yielding one entry per CDR3 protein. The sample has 650,000 to 900,000 distinct CDR3 sequences; approximately 59% are singletons. Trimming removed 1 base at V and 5 bases at J, with 6 bases between. The CDR3 totals 13 residues. Germline V CDR1 and CDR2: SGHTA, FQGNSA.

The sequenced sample was blood. The sequence was obtained from a man aged 30 to 39 in good health. The V gene is TRBV7-2, the J gene TRBJ2-4; D is undetermined. CDR3 in DNA: TGTGCCAGCAGCTTAGAAGTTCAAAACATTCAGTACTTC. Translated: CASSLEVQNIQYF.